The rows below give T cell receptor beta chains drawn from one sample of a study of T cells in Graves' hyperthyroidism and ophthalmopathy. TCRdb re-called the multiplex PCR reads with MiXCR, one entry per CDR3 protein. The table has 450,000 to 650,000 distinct CDR3 sequences, under 25% seen once. Sample: blood. These receptors were obtained from a man younger than 35 with Graves' hyperthyroidism. Each CDR3 is given with its conserved first and last residue. A D gene is named only where the DNA matches it firmly. The size entry is marked missing in some rows and otherwise reads once, few, many or a size class.

j_gene: TRBJ2-7
abundance: many
v_gene: TRBV7-9
d_gene: NA
CDR3aa: CASSSTGRPPREQYF
CDR3nt: TGTGCCAGCAGCTCGACTGGTAGGCCTCCTCGGGAGCAGTACTTC

j_gene: TRBJ2-2
abundance: few
v_gene: TRBV4-1
d_gene: TRBD1
CDR3aa: CASSQAGPTGGDTGELFF
CDR3nt: TGCGCCAGCAGCCAAGCGGGCCCGACAGGGGGAGACACCGGGGAGCTGTTTTTT

j_gene: TRBJ1-1
abundance: many
v_gene: TRBV12-3/TRBV12-4
d_gene: TRBD1
CDR3aa: CASARGRNTEAFF
CDR3nt: TGTGCCAGCGCCAGGGGGCGGAACACTGAAGCTTTCTTT

j_gene: TRBJ2-7
abundance: many
v_gene: TRBV12-3/TRBV12-4
d_gene: TRBD2
CDR3aa: CASSLLAGDLSYEQYF
CDR3nt: TGTGCCAGCAGTTTACTAGCGGGGGATCTCTCCTACGAGCAGTACTTC

j_gene: TRBJ1-1
abundance: many
v_gene: TRBV12-3/TRBV12-4
d_gene: NA
CDR3aa: CASTLGRGTEAFF
CDR3nt: TGTGCCAGCACTTTGGGCAGGGGCACTGAAGCTTTCTTT

j_gene: TRBJ2-7
abundance: NA
v_gene: TRBV7-8
d_gene: TRBD1
CDR3aa: CASSLANRGYEQYF
CDR3nt: TGTGCCAGCAGCTTAGCGAACAGGGGCTACGAGCAGTACTTC

j_gene: TRBJ2-5
abundance: many
v_gene: TRBV6-2/TRBV6-3
d_gene: NA
CDR3aa: CASSYGRDVETQYF
CDR3nt: TGTGCCAGCAGTTACGGTAGGGACGTTGAGACCCAGTACTTC

j_gene: TRBJ1-1
abundance: NA
v_gene: TRBV12-3/TRBV12-4
d_gene: NA
CDR3aa: CASSLLARLGAEAFF
CDR3nt: TGTGCCAGCAGTTTGTTGGCCCGTCTCGGCGCTGAAGCTTTCTTT

j_gene: TRBJ2-7
abundance: many
v_gene: TRBV29-1
d_gene: NA
CDR3aa: CSVAPGLNTYEQYF
CDR3nt: TGCAGCGTCGCTCCGGGCCTGAACACCTACGAGCAGTACTTC

j_gene: TRBJ1-2
abundance: NA
v_gene: TRBV20-1
d_gene: TRBD1
CDR3aa: CSLGQGNYGYTF
CDR3nt: TGCAGTTTGGGACAGGGCAACTATGGCTACACCTTC

j_gene: TRBJ2-7
abundance: many
v_gene: TRBV25-1
d_gene: TRBD2
CDR3aa: CASSDPSGTSKVKQYF
CDR3nt: TGTGCCAGCAGTGACCCCTCCGGGACTAGCAAAGTCAAGCAGTACTTC

j_gene: TRBJ2-7
abundance: NA
v_gene: TRBV28
d_gene: NA
CDR3aa: CATQLWQGSSYEQYF
CDR3nt: TGTGCCACCCAGTTATGGCAGGGGAGTTCCTACGAGCAGTACTTC

j_gene: TRBJ2-7
abundance: NA
v_gene: TRBV6-2/TRBV6-3
d_gene: NA
CDR3aa: CASLSVASGWDSYEQYF
CDR3nt: TGTGCCAGCTTATCTGTCGCGTCGGGATGGGACTCCTACGAGCAGTACTTC

j_gene: TRBJ1-2
abundance: many
v_gene: TRBV27
d_gene: NA
CDR3aa: CASREQGAYGYTF
CDR3nt: TGTGCCAGCAGAGAACAGGGTGCATATGGCTACACCTTC

j_gene: TRBJ2-5
abundance: once
v_gene: TRBV18
d_gene: NA
CDR3aa: CASSPAEETQYF
CDR3nt: TGTGCCAGCTCACCGGCGGAAGAGACCCAGTACTTC

j_gene: TRBJ1-3
abundance: few
v_gene: TRBV15
d_gene: TRBD1
CDR3aa: CATRTGDFSGNTIYF
CDR3nt: TGTGCCACCAGGACAGGGGACTTCTCTGGAAACACCATATATTTT

j_gene: TRBJ1-1
abundance: many
v_gene: TRBV27
d_gene: NA
CDR3aa: CASSWTGGAEAFF
CDR3nt: TGTGCCAGCAGTTGGACGGGAGGCGCTGAAGCTTTCTTT

j_gene: TRBJ1-2
abundance: many
v_gene: TRBV28
d_gene: TRBD1
CDR3aa: CASSLPDRVGYGYTF
CDR3nt: TGTGCCAGCAGTTTGCCCGACAGGGTTGGCTATGGCTACACCTTC

j_gene: TRBJ1-6
abundance: many
v_gene: TRBV30
d_gene: NA
CDR3aa: CAWSRRELYNSPLHF
CDR3nt: TGTGCCTGGAGTCGGCGGGAACTGTATAATTCACCCCTCCACTTT

j_gene: TRBJ2-5
abundance: many
v_gene: TRBV6-1
d_gene: NA
CDR3aa: CASSDPGRLGTQYF
CDR3nt: TGTGCCAGCAGTGATCCAGGGCGCCTAGGGACCCAGTACTTC

j_gene: TRBJ1-1
abundance: NA
v_gene: TRBV10-3
d_gene: NA
CDR3aa: CAISGENTEAFF
CDR3nt: TGTGCCATCAGCGGTGAGAACACTGAAGCTTTCTTT

j_gene: TRBJ2-7
abundance: many
v_gene: TRBV5-1
d_gene: NA
CDR3aa: CASSFGTTNEQYF
CDR3nt: TGCGCCAGCAGCTTCGGGACGACGAACGAGCAGTACTTC

j_gene: TRBJ2-4
abundance: NA
v_gene: TRBV7-8
d_gene: TRBD2
CDR3aa: CASSLAGLAGLKNIQYF
CDR3nt: TGTGCCAGCAGCTTAGCGGGACTAGCGGGCCTCAAAAACATTCAGTACTTC

j_gene: TRBJ1-2
abundance: many
v_gene: TRBV20-1
d_gene: NA
CDR3aa: CSAPGPNVDGYTF
CDR3nt: TGCAGTGCTCCGGGGCCCAACGTGGATGGCTACACCTTC

j_gene: TRBJ1-5
abundance: many
v_gene: TRBV27
d_gene: NA
CDR3aa: CASSLSTGQPQHF
CDR3nt: TGTGCCAGCAGTTTATCGACGGGCCAGCCCCAGCATTTT

j_gene: TRBJ2-7
abundance: few
v_gene: TRBV27
d_gene: NA
CDR3aa: CASSFGEDYEQYF
CDR3nt: TGTGCCAGCAGTTTCGGGGAGGACTACGAGCAGTACTTC

j_gene: TRBJ2-7
abundance: few
v_gene: TRBV6-1
d_gene: NA
CDR3aa: CASRSTNYEQYF
CDR3nt: TGTGCCAGCAGATCGACAAACTACGAGCAGTACTTC

j_gene: TRBJ2-7
abundance: NA
v_gene: TRBV7-8
d_gene: NA
CDR3aa: CASSWAGRGHEQYF
CDR3nt: TGTGCCAGCAGCTGGGCTGGCAGGGGTCACGAGCAGTACTTC

j_gene: TRBJ2-7
abundance: NA
v_gene: TRBV10-3
d_gene: NA
CDR3aa: CAISEPGEDYEQYF
CDR3nt: TGTGCCATCAGTGAACCCGGGGAGGATTACGAGCAGTACTTC

j_gene: TRBJ1-5
abundance: many
v_gene: TRBV15
d_gene: NA
CDR3aa: CATSRDWGQPQHF
CDR3nt: TGTGCCACCAGCAGAGATTGGGGTCAGCCCCAGCATTTT

j_gene: TRBJ1-5
abundance: many
v_gene: TRBV15
d_gene: NA
CDR3aa: CATGQGTFQPQHF
CDR3nt: TGTGCCACCGGTCAGGGGACATTTCAGCCCCAGCATTTT

j_gene: TRBJ2-7
abundance: many
v_gene: TRBV12-3/TRBV12-4
d_gene: TRBD1
CDR3aa: CASSPPRDRGIHEQYF
CDR3nt: TGTGCCAGCAGTCCTCCCCGGGACAGGGGGATCCACGAGCAGTACTTC

j_gene: TRBJ2-2
abundance: many
v_gene: TRBV19
d_gene: TRBD2
CDR3aa: CASRGTSSLLHRTGELFF
CDR3nt: TGTGCCAGTAGGGGGACTAGCAGTCTACTCCATCGCACCGGGGAGCTGTTTTTT

j_gene: TRBJ2-7
abundance: many
v_gene: TRBV7-6
d_gene: TRBD1
CDR3aa: CASSPAQGAFEQYF
CDR3nt: TGTGCCAGCAGCCCCGCGCAGGGGGCTTTCGAGCAGTACTTC

j_gene: TRBJ1-5
abundance: many
v_gene: TRBV19
d_gene: TRBD1
CDR3aa: CASSTGDSGDSNQPQHF
CDR3nt: TGTGCCAGTAGCACCGGGGACAGCGGTGATAGCAATCAGCCCCAGCATTTT

j_gene: TRBJ2-2
abundance: many
v_gene: TRBV12-3/TRBV12-4
d_gene: TRBD1
CDR3aa: CASTLGQGNTGELFF
CDR3nt: TGTGCCAGCACCCTGGGACAGGGAAACACCGGGGAGCTGTTTTTT

j_gene: TRBJ2-7
abundance: NA
v_gene: TRBV10-3
d_gene: TRBD2
CDR3aa: CAIGPGGVYEQYF
CDR3nt: TGTGCCATCGGGCCCGGGGGGGTCTACGAGCAGTACTTC

j_gene: TRBJ2-5
abundance: few
v_gene: TRBV5-1
d_gene: NA
CDR3aa: CASSLGGLSQETQYF
CDR3nt: TGCGCCAGCAGCTTAGGTGGACTGAGCCAAGAGACCCAGTACTTC

j_gene: TRBJ1-3
abundance: many
v_gene: TRBV11-2
d_gene: NA
CDR3aa: CASSLIGGLGNTIYF
CDR3nt: TGTGCCAGCAGCCTTATCGGTGGCCTTGGAAACACCATATATTTT

j_gene: TRBJ2-7
abundance: many
v_gene: TRBV11-2
d_gene: NA
CDR3aa: CASSTPGTRPHEQYF
CDR3nt: TGTGCCAGCAGCACCCCCGGGACCAGGCCCCACGAGCAGTACTTC

j_gene: TRBJ1-1
abundance: NA
v_gene: TRBV20-1
d_gene: NA
CDR3aa: CSAPLGGTAFF
CDR3nt: TGCAGTGCCCCCTTGGGGGGCACGGCTTTCTTT

j_gene: TRBJ1-1
abundance: NA
v_gene: TRBV7-2
d_gene: NA
CDR3aa: CASSYQTVREAFF
CDR3nt: TGTGCCAGCAGCTACCAGACAGTACGAGAAGCTTTCTTT

j_gene: TRBJ2-7
abundance: many
v_gene: TRBV28
d_gene: TRBD1
CDR3aa: CASSSAGTGRQYEQYF
CDR3nt: TGTGCCAGCAGTTCCGCCGGGACAGGGAGGCAATACGAGCAGTACTTC

j_gene: TRBJ1-6
abundance: many
v_gene: TRBV12-3/TRBV12-4
d_gene: TRBD1
CDR3aa: CASSTPQGQGVGSPLHF
CDR3nt: TGTGCCAGCAGTACCCCCCAGGGACAGGGTGTCGGATCACCCCTCCACTTT

j_gene: TRBJ1-1
abundance: NA
v_gene: TRBV5-1
d_gene: TRBD1
CDR3aa: CASSRGQGVRSDEAFF
CDR3nt: TGCGCCAGCAGCCGGGGACAGGGGGTCAGATCCGATGAAGCTTTCTTT

j_gene: TRBJ2-2
abundance: few
v_gene: TRBV5-1
d_gene: NA
CDR3aa: CASSGHLSLRGGAADTGELFF
CDR3nt: TGCGCCAGCAGCGGGCATTTGTCCCTTAGAGGGGGAGCGGCTGACACCGGGGAGCTGTTTTTT